Each of the 21 T cell receptor beta chains below was sequenced from the same sample in a study of T cell responses to AZD1222 COVID-19 vaccine. Libraries were prepared by immunoSEQ multiplex PCR; TCRdb keeps only in-frame clonotypes and omits some of them. The table includes fewer than 200,000 clones, around nine tenths detected once. Sequencing was performed on peripheral blood, taken 28 days after the second dose of the MenACWY control vaccine. The source of these receptors is an adult who received the MenACWY meningococcal vaccine as a control.

This rearrangement joins TRBV12-3 or TRBV12-4 to TRBJ2-7; D might be TRBD1 or TRBD2, each matching 5 bases. The CDR3 sequence is 13 residues long. Trimming shortened V by 7 bases and J by 6 bases, and 16 bases separated the two germline ends. The CDR3 loop reads CASKEGYQGEQYF. CDR3 DNA sequence: TGTGCCAGCAAAGAGGGCTACCAGGGCGAGCAGTACTTC.

CDR3 coding DNA: TGTGCCAGCAGCCAAGGACAGCGGTATGGCTACACCTTC. Its translation is CASSQGQRYGYTF. The V gene is TRBV3-1 (or the pseudogene TRBV3-2), the J gene TRBJ1-2; possible D gene TRBD1, 5 bases. Germline V gene lookup returns CDR1 LGHDT and CDR2 YNNKEL (reference sequence). Trimming removed 1 base from V and 5 bases from J, with 8 bases in between. There are 13 residues in the CDR3.

This rearrangement joins TRBV19 to TRBJ2-5; unclear D gene. The CDR3 runs 13 residues. Trimming took 1 base from V and 1 from J, leaving 4 bases between them. Germline CDR1 reads LNHDA; CDR2 reads SQIVND (reference sequence). The CDR3 sequence: CASSIGPQETQYF. The CDR3 DNA reads as TGTGCCAGTAGTATAGGGCCCCAAGAGACCCAGTACTTC. Filled out from reference TRBV19 and TRBJ2-5, the complete variable domain reads DGGITQSPKYLFRKEGQNVTLSCEQNLNHDAMYWYRQDPGQGLRLIYYSQIVNDFQKGDIAEGYSVSREKKESFPLTVTSAQKNPTAFYLCASSIGPQETQYFGPGTRLLVL.

This chain joins TRBV6-1 and TRBJ2-4; tentatively, D is TRBD2 (5 bases). Germline loops: CDR1 MNHNS, CDR2 SASEGT. Trimming took 1 base from V and 6 from J, leaving 10 bases between them. The CDR3 contains 14 residues. CDR3 sequence (DNA): TGTGCCAGCAGTGAAGGGACGGGGATAAACATTCAGTACTTC. Protein sequence: CASSEGTGINIQYF.

The rearrangement uses TRBV9 and TRBJ1-3; D possibly corresponds to TRBD1 (5 bases). The length of the CDR3 is 15 residues. Germline V gene sequence: CDR1 SGDLS, CDR2 YYNGEE. V dropped 3 bases and J dropped 4 bases, with 14 bases sitting between them. CDR3 nucleotide sequence: TGTGCCAGCAGCGCTTCCGGGACTAGAGGAAACACCATATATTTT. Encoded protein: CASSASGTRGNTIYF.

The rearrangement joins TRBV4-2 to TRBJ1-5, with 8 bases identical to TRBD1. The CDR3 runs to 17 residues. Germline V gene lookup returns CDR1 LGHNA and CDR2 YNFKEQ. The V segment lost 4 bases and the J segment 3 bases; nucleotides outside the gene matches: 11. CDR3 residues: CASSPRFDRGDNQPQHF. In nucleotides, the CDR3 is TGTGCCAGCAGCCCCCGCTTTGACAGGGGAGACAATCAGCCCCAGCATTTT.

V usage is TRBV13 and J usage is TRBJ1-1; D gene ambiguous. The germline gives CDR1 PRHDT, CDR2 FYEKMQ (reference sequence). The CDR3 sequence is 17 residues long. V dropped 0 bases and J dropped 1 base, with 15 bases sitting between them. The CDR3 DNA sequence: TGTGCCAGCAGCTTAGGGGAGATTGGGCTACCGAACACTGAAGCTTTCTTT. Protein sequence: CASSLGEIGLPNTEAFF.

The rearrangement uses TRBV19 and TRBJ2-3, with 7 bases lining up with TRBD1. Germline CDR1 reads LNHDA; CDR2 reads SQIVND (reference sequence). Losses at the gene ends were 1 base for V and 5 bases for J; bases not matched to a gene: 0. The CDR3 is 13 amino acids. CDR3 nucleotide sequence: TGTGCCAGTAGTATAGGACAGGGAGATACGCAGTATTTT. Translated: CASSIGQGDTQYF. Filled out from reference TRBV19 and TRBJ2-3, the complete variable domain reads DGGITQSPKYLFRKEGQNVTLSCEQNLNHDAMYWYRQDPGQGLRLIYYSQIVNDFQKGDIAEGYSVSREKKESFPLTVTSAQKNPTAFYLCASSIGQGDTQYFGPGTRLTVL.

The chain uses TRBV6-6 and TRBJ1-1, with 8 bases lining up with TRBD1. V trimming: 7 bases; J trimming: 5 bases; junction bases outside the gene matches: 12. The CDR3 is 15 residues long. Germline V gene lookup returns CDR1 MNHNY and CDR2 SVGAGI (reference sequence). As DNA, the CDR3 is TGTGCCAGCACCATTCCCAGGGGGCGGGGGACTGAAGCTTTCTTT. It is translated as CASTIPRGRGTEAFF.

This clone was observed once. CDR3 in amino acids: CASSALTSGHEQYF. For the CDR3, the DNA is TGTGCCAGCAGCGCCCTTACTAGCGGACACGAGCAGTACTTC. The chain carries TRBV7-2 and TRBJ2-7; 8 positions match TRBD2. The V and J ends lost 5 bases and 5 bases, in that order; junction bases with no gene match: 8. The V gene's germline CDR1 is SGHTA and CDR2 FQGNSA. This CDR3 has 14 amino acids.

This clone was detected once. V usage is TRBV28 and J usage is TRBJ2-7; TRBD2 is a possible D gene (6 bases). Germline V gene lookup returns CDR1 MDHEN and CDR2 SYDVKM. V was pared by 0 bases and J by 2 bases, with 17 bases between. The CDR3 is made up of 17 amino acids. This CDR3 is CASSLWRTAGLTYEQYF. The CDR3 DNA is TGTGCCAGCAGTTTATGGAGAACAGCGGGTTTGACCTACGAGCAGTACTTC.

The V gene is TRBV11-2, the J gene TRBJ1-2; D is perhaps TRBD1 (6 bases). Germline V lookup: CDR1 SGHAT, CDR2 FQNNGV. CDR3 size: 19 residues. Trimming cost V 0 bases and J 3 bases, with 23 bases left between them. CDR3: CASSLDPARQVPLYYGYTF. CDR3 nucleotides: TGTGCCAGCAGCTTAGACCCTGCCCGACAGGTCCCCTTATACTATGGCTACACCTTC. Using reference TRBV11-2 and TRBJ1-2 for the parts outside the CDR3, the full variable domain is EAGVAQSPRYKIIEKRQSVAFWCNPISGHATLYWYQQILGQGPKLLIQFQNNGVVDDSQLPKDRFSAERLKGVDSTLKIQPAKLEDSAVYLCASSLDPARQVPLYYGYTFGSGTRLTVV.

A word on this clone: This sample includes further DNA sequences coding for the same CDR3. The V and J genes are TRBV9 and TRBJ2-1; D is uncertain. The CDR3 extends over 14 amino acids. Germline V gene lookup returns CDR1 SGDLS and CDR2 YYNGEE. V lost 0 bases, J lost 4 bases, and 8 bases lay in between. CDR3 protein: CASSVASTYNEQFF. The CDR3 DNA follows: TGTGCCAGCAGCGTAGCTAGTACGTACAATGAGCAGTTCTTC.

This clone was seen only once. The chain recombines TRBV24-1 with TRBJ2-1; 15 bases agree with TRBD2. This CDR3 is built from 16 residues. The V segment lost 3 bases and the J segment 8 bases; nucleotides outside the gene matches: 4. The germline gives CDR1 KGHDR, CDR2 SFDVKD. The CDR3 region is CATSDGTSGRYDEQFF. The CDR3 nucleotides are TGTGCCACCAGTGATGGGACTAGCGGGAGGTACGATGAGCAGTTCTTC.

CDR3 DNA sequence: TGTGCCAGCAGCGTCCAGGGCCTTATTAATGAAAAACTGTTTTTT. It yields the protein CASSVQGLINEKLFF. The genes are TRBV9 and TRBJ1-4; D is perhaps TRBD1 (5 bases). The CDR3 runs 15 residues. Trimming stripped 2 bases from V and 4 bases from J, with 12 bases between. Germline loops: CDR1 SGDLS, CDR2 YYNGEE.

The V call is TRBV18, the J call TRBJ2-7, with D hard to call. Trimming took 3 bases from V and 5 from J, leaving 11 bases between them. The CDR3 contains 13 residues. Germline CDR1 and CDR2: KGHSH and LQKENI. CDR3 region: CASSPTSTNEQYF. The CDR3 DNA reads TGTGCCAGCTCACCCACCTCGACGAACGAGCAGTACTTC.

This clone was counted once. J is TRBJ2-2 and V is TRBV11-2; D is uncertain. Trimming took off 3 bases at V and 6 bases at J, with 11 bases between the two ends. The CDR3 is made up of 14 amino acids. The germline V gene encodes CDR1 SGHAT and CDR2 FQNNGV. The CDR3, as DNA: TGTGCCAGCAGCTTTGGGTCTACCTCCGGGGAGCTGTTTTTT. Amino acids: CASSFGSTSGELFF.

A note on this clone: This sample also contains other DNA sequences that code for the same CDR3. V is TRBV27 and J is TRBJ1-5; perhaps TRBD1 as D (6 bases). CDR3 length equals 14 residues. CDR1 MNHEY and CDR2 SMNVEV come from the germline V gene (reference sequence). With 6 bases removed from V and 4 bases from J, the gap between germline ends came to 13 bases. DNA of the CDR3: TGTGCCAGCAGAAAACAGGGAGGGAATCAGCCCCAGCATTTT. Its protein product is CASRKQGGNQPQHF.

V is TRBV20-1 and J is TRBJ1-5; D uncertain. Per the germline V gene, CDR1 is DFQATT and CDR2 is SNEGSKA (reference sequence). CDR3 size: 9 residues. V was clipped by 6 bases and J by 7 bases, with 4 bases between them. CDR3 DNA sequence: TGCAGTGCCGGACAGCCCCAGCATTTT. Encoded protein: CSAGQPQHF.

The J gene is TRBJ2-2, the V gene TRBV6-4; D gene uncertain. Trimming pared 5 bases from V and 3 bases from J, leaving 10 bases between. This CDR3 is built from 14 residues. Germline-derived CDR1 and CDR2 are MRHNA and SNTAGT. Here the CDR3 reads CASSTESDTGELFF. The CDR3 coding sequence is TGTGCCAGCAGTACTGAGTCGGACACCGGGGAGCTGTTTTTT.

The chain has TRBV28 and TRBJ1-6; a possible D gene is TRBD1 (5 bases). The CDR3 contains 15 residues. Germline V CDR1 and CDR2: MDHEN, SYDVKM. V was cut by 7 bases and J by 8 bases, with 18 bases left in between. The CDR3 sequence is CASTLAGRGDSPLHF. As DNA, the CDR3 is TGTGCCAGCACCCTCGCTGGGCGGGGGGATTCACCCCTCCACTTT.